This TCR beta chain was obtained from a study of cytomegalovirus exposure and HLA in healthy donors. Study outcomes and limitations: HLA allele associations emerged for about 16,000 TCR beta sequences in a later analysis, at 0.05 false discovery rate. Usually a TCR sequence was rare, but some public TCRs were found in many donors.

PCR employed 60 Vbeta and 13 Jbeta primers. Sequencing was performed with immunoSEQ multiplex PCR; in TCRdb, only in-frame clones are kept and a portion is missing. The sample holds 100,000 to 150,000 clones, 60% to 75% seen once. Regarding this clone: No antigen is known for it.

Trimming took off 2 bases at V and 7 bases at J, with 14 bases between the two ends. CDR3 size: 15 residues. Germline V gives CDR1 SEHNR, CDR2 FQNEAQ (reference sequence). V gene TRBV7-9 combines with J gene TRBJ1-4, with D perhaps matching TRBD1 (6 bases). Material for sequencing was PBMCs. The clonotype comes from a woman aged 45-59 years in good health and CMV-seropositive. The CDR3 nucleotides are TGTGCCAGCAGCTTAAAGCGGGGGGCTGTTGAAAAACTGTTTTTT. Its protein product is CASSLKRGAVEKLFF.